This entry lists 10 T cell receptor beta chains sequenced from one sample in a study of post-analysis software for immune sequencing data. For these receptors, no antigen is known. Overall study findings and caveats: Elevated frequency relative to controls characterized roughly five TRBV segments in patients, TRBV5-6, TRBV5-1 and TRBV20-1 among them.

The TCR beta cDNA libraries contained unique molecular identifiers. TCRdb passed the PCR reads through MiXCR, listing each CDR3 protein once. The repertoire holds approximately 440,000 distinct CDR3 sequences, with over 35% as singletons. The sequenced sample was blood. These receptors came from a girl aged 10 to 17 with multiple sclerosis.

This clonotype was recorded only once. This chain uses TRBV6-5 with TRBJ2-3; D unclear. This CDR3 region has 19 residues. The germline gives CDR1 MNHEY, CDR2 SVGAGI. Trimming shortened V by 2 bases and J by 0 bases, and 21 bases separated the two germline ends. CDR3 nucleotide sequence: TGTGCCAGCAGTTACCTCTGGCCCCTGACAAGCTCTAGCACAGATACGCAGTATTTT. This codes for CASSYLWPLTSSSTDTQYF.

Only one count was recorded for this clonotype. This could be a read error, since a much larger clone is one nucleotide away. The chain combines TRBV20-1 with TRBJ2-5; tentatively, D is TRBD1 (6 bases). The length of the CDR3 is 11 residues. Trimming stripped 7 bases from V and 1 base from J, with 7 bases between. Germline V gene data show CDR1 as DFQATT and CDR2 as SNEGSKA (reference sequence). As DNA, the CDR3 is TGCAGTGGGACAGCCCAAGAGACCCAGTACTTC. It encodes CSGTAQETQYF.

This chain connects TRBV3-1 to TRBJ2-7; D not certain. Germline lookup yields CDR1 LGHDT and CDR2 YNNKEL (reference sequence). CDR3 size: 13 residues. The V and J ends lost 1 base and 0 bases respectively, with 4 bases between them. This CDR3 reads CASSQVFSYEQYF. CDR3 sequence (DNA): TGTGCCAGCAGCCAAGTCTTCTCCTACGAGCAGTACTTC.

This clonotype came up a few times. CDR3 residues: CASSFEAGGADTQYF. In DNA form, the CDR3 reads TGTGCCAGCAGTTTTGAAGCGGGAGGAGCAGATACGCAGTATTTT. This chain links TRBV6-2 or TRBV6-3 with TRBJ2-3; 9 bases map to TRBD2. The CDR3 is made up of 15 amino acids. Germline CDR1 is MNHEY and CDR2 is SVGEGT. Trimming at V came to 4 bases and at J to 4 bases, leaving 6 bases not matched to a gene.

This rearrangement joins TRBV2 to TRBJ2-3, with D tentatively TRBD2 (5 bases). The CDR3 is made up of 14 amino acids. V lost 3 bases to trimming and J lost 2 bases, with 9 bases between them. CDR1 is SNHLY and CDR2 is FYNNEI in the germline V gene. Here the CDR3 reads CASSDPTTTDTQYF. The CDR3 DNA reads TGTGCCAGCAGTGACCCGACTACCACAGATACGCAGTATTTT.

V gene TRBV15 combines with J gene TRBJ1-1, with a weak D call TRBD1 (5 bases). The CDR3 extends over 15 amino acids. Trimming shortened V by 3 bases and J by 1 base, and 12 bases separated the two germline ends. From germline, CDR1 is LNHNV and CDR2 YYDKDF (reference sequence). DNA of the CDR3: TGTGCCACCAGCAGGGAGGGGAGGTCGAACACTGAAGCTTTCTTT. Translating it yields CATSREGRSNTEAFF.

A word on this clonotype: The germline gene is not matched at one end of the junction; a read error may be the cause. The CDR3 reads CASSPPTRRVSQETRYF. The CDR3 nucleotides are TGTGCCAGCAGCCCCCCCACTAGGCGGGTGAGCCAAGAGACCCGGTACTTC. This chain uses TRBV6-6 with TRBJ2-5, with a possible D match to TRBD2 (5 bases). Germline values: CDR1 MNHNY, CDR2 SVGAGI (reference sequence). The CDR3 extends over 17 amino acids.

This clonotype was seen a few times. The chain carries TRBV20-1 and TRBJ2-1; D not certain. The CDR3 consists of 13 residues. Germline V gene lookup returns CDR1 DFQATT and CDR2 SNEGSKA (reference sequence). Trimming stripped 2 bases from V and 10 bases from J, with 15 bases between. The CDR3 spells CSARFVNSGEQFF. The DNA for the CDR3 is TGCAGTGCTAGATTCGTTAATTCCGGGGAGCAGTTCTTC.

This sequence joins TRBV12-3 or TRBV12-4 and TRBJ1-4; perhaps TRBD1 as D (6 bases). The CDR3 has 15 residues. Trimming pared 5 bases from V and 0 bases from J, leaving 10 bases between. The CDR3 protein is CASSPGEATNEKLFF. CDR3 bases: TGTGCCAGCAGTCCAGGGGAGGCAACTAATGAAAAACTGTTTTTT.

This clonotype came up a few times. CDR3: CASSLRQGRHEQYF. The CDR3 nucleotides are TGTGCCAGCAGTCTCCGACAGGGGCGTCACGAGCAGTACTTC. The V call is TRBV12-3 or TRBV12-4, the J call TRBJ2-7; 8 nucleotides match TRBD1. The CDR3 extends over 14 amino acids. V trimming: 5 bases; J trimming: 5 bases; junction bases outside the gene matches: 8.